A selection of T cell receptor beta chains follows, all from one sample in a study of blood T cell repertoires in COVID-19. Data came from immunoSEQ multiplex PCR; TCRdb stores just in-frame clones and leaves some out. The sample has nearly 80,000 clones, 82% seen once. The material sequenced was peripheral blood. The receptors shown here come from a woman aged 70-85 years with acute or convalescent COVID-19. The CDR3 runs from the conserved cysteine through the conserved F or W. A D gene is named only where the DNA matches it firmly. Clone size appears in some rows only: once, few, many, or a class for an expanded clone.

d_gene | j_gene | abundance | v_gene | CDR3aa | CDR3nt
. | TRBJ1-1 | . | TRBV15 | CATSRSPAGVMNTEAFF | TGTGCCACCAGCAGGTCCCCAGCGGGGGTAATGAACACTGAAGCTTTCTTT
. | TRBJ2-2 | . | TRBV6-6 | CASKFGTGELFF | TGTGCCAGCAAATTCGGCACCGGGGAGCTGTTTTTT
. | TRBJ2-7 | few | TRBV6-5 | CASSRTITYEQYF | TGTGCCAGCAGTCGGACTATTACCTACGAGCAGTACTTC
TRBD1 | TRBJ1-3 | . | TRBV7-9 | CASSPVTTGKIFEGNTIYF | TGTGCCAGCAGCCCCGTTACGACAGGGAAAATTTTTGAAGGAAACACCATATATTTT
TRBD2 | TRBJ2-2 | . | TRBV7-8 | CASSYRGLASPGELFF | TGTGCCAGCAGCTATCGCGGACTAGCGAGTCCCGGGGAGCTGTTTTTT
TRBD2 | TRBJ2-5 | . | TRBV29-1 | CSVERVSGRQETQYF | TGCAGCGTTGAAAGAGTTAGCGGGAGGCAAGAGACCCAGTACTTC
. | TRBJ2-1 | . | TRBV3-1/TRBV3-2 | CASSLRGFLANEQFF | TGTGCCAGCAGCCTGAGGGGGTTTCTAGCCAATGAGCAGTTCTTC
TRBD2 | TRBJ2-2 | . | TRBV7-9 | CAKGALLAGVTGELFF | TGTGCCAAGGGAGCGTTACTAGCGGGAGTTACCGGGGAGCTGTTTTTT
. | TRBJ2-5 | few | TRBV6-1 | CASSDRNRMETQYF | TGTGCCAGCAGTGATAGGAACAGAATGGAGACCCAGTACTTC
. | TRBJ1-5 | . | TRBV19 | CASSIDRNTPPQHF | TGTGCCAGTAGTATAGACAGGAATACTCCGCCCCAGCATTTT
. | TRBJ2-3 | . | TRBV6-4 | CASSDSWTTDTQYF | TGTGCCAGCAGTGACTCATGGACTACAGATACGCAGTATTTT
. | TRBJ2-3 | few | TRBV10-3 | CAISESPRSSTDTQYF | TGTGCCATCAGTGAGTCCCCTAGGTCTAGCACAGATACGCAGTATTTT
TRBD2 | TRBJ2-2 | . | TRBV7-9 | CARAGGTDTGELFF | TGTGCCAGGGCGGGGGGCACGGACACCGGGGAGCTGTTTTTT
TRBD2 | TRBJ2-2 | . | TRBV9 | CASSAGTSSLGELFF | TGTGCCAGCAGCGCAGGGACTAGCAGTTTAGGGGAGCTGTTTTTT
. | TRBJ1-2 | . | TRBV5-8 | CASSLVLYRARNYGYTF | TGTGCCAGCAGCTTGGTGTTATACAGGGCCCGGAACTATGGCTACACCTTC